This TCR beta chain originates from a study of T cell repertoires in cytomegalovirus infection. Notes on the study in general: The ex vivo response was dominated by HLA-C-restricted CMV-specific TCR beta clonotypes.

TCRdb re-called the reads through MiXCR, storing one row per CDR3 protein. Of about 490,000 distinct CDR3 sequences in the sample, 26% were seen once. Details on this clonotype: Its matching antigen is unknown.

The germline V gene encodes CDR1 LNHDA and CDR2 SQIVND (reference sequence). V lost 6 bases to trimming and J lost 7 bases, with 6 bases between them. The CDR3 consists of 11 residues. This receptor was identified in a human donor in good health (CMV status not recorded). Some clones in this sample may be carry-over from other donors' samples. The chain employs TRBV19 and TRBJ2-2, with no clear D. The specimen was PBMCs. In nucleotides, the CDR3 is TGTGCCAGTAGAAAAATCGGGGAGCTGTTTTTT. Its protein is CASRKIGELFF.